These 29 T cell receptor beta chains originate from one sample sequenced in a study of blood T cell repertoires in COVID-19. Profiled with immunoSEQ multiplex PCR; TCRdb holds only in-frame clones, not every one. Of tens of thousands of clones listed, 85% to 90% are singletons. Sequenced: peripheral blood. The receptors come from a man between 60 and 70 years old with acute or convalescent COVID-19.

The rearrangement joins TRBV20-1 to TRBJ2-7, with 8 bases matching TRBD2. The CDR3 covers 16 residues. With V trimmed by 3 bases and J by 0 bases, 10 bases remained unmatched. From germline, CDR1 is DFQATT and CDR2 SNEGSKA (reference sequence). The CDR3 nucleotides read TGCAGTGCTAGTAAGAGTAGCGGGATCAGCTCCTACGAGCAGTACTTC. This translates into CSASKSSGISSYEQYF.

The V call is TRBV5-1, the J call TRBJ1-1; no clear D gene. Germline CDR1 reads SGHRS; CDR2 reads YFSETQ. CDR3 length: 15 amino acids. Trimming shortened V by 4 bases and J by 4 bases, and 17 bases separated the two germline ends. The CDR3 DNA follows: TGCGCCAGCAGCCCTACTTCTGACTTGGGCACTGAAGCTTTCTTT. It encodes CASSPTSDLGTEAFF.

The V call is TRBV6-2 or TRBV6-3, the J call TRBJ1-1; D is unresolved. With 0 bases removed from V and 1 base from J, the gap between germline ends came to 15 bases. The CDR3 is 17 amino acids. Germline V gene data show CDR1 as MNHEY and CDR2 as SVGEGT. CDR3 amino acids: CASSYSNTHNENTEAFF. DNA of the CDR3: TGTGCCAGCAGTTACTCAAATACACACAACGAGAACACTGAAGCTTTCTTT.

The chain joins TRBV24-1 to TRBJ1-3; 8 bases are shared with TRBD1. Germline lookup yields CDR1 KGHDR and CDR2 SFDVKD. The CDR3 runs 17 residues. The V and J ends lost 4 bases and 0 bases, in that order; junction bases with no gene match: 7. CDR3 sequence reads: CATSDGQGGSSGNTIYF. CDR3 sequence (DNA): TGTGCCACCAGTGACGGACAGGGTGGGAGCTCTGGAAACACCATATATTTT.

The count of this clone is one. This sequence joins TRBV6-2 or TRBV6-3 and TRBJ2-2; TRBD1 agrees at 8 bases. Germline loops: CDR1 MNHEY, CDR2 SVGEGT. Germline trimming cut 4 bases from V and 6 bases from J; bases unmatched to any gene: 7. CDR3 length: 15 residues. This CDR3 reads CASSSFWTGPGELFF. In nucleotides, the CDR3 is TGTGCCAGCAGTTCCTTCTGGACAGGGCCCGGGGAGCTGTTTTTT.

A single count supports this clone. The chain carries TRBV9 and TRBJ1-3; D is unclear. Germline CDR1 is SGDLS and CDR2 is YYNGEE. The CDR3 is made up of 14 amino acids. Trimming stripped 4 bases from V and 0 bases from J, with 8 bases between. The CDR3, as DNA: TGTGCCAGCAGCAGCCTTCTCTCTGGAAACACCATATATTTT. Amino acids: CASSSLLSGNTIYF.

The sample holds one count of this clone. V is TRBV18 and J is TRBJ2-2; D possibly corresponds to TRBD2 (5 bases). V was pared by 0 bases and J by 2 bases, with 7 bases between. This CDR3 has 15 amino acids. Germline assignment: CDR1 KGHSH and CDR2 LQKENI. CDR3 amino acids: CASSPPGVNTGELFF. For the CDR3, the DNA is TGTGCCAGCTCACCACCCGGGGTAAACACCGGGGAGCTGTTTTTT.

CDR3 sequence (DNA): TGTGCCAGTATGGGGAGACAGGGAAAAAATCAGCCCCAGCATTTT. It yields the protein CASMGRQGKNQPQHF. This chain connects TRBV19 to TRBJ1-5, with TRBD1 identical over 7 bases. This CDR3 is built from 15 residues. Trimming cost V 7 bases and J 4 bases; bases outside gene matches: 10. The V gene's germline CDR1 is LNHDA and CDR2 SQIVND (reference sequence).

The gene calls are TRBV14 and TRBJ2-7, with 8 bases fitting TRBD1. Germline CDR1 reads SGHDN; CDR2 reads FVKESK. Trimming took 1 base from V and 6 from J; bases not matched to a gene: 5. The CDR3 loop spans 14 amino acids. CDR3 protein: CASSQAQGASEQYF. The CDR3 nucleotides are TGTGCCAGCAGCCAAGCCCAGGGGGCGTCCGAGCAGTACTTC.

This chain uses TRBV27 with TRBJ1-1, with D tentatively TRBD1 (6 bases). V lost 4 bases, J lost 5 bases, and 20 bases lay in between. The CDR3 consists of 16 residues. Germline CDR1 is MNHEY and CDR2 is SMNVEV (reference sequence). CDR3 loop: CASSYNVYRVETEAFF. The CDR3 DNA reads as TGTGCCAGCAGTTATAACGTTTACAGGGTGGAAACTGAAGCTTTCTTT.

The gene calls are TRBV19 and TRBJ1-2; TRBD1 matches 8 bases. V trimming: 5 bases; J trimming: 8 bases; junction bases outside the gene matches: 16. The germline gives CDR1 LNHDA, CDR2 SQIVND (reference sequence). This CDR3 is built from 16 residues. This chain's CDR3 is CASSPRGGRGPGGYTF. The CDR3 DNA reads TGTGCCAGTAGTCCCCGGGGCGGCAGGGGGCCCGGAGGCTACACCTTC.

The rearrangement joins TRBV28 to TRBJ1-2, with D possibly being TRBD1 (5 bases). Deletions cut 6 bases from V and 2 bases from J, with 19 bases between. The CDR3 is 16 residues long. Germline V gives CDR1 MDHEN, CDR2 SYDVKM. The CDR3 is CASSPGGGSRNYGYTF. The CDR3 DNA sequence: TGTGCCAGCAGCCCCGGGGGGGGGTCGAGAAACTATGGCTACACCTTC.

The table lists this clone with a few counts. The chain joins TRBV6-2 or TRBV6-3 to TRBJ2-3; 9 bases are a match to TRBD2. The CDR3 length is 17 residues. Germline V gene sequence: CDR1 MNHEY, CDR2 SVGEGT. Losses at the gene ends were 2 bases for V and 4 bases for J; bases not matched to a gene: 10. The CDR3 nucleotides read TGTGCCAGCAGTTACCGGATAGCGGGAGATGGGTCAGATACGCAGTATTTT. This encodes CASSYRIAGDGSDTQYF.

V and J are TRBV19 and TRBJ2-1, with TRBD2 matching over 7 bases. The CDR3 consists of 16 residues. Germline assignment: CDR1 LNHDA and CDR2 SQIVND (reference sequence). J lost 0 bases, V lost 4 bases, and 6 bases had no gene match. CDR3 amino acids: CASSKSGGSSYNEQFF. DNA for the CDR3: TGTGCCAGTAGTAAGTCGGGAGGCAGCTCCTACAATGAGCAGTTCTTC. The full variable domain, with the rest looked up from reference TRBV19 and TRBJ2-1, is DGGITQSPKYLFRKEGQNVTLSCEQNLNHDAMYWYRQDPGQGLRLIYYSQIVNDFQKGDIAEGYSVSREKKESFPLTVTSAQKNPTAFYLCASSKSGGSSYNEQFFGPGTRLTVL.

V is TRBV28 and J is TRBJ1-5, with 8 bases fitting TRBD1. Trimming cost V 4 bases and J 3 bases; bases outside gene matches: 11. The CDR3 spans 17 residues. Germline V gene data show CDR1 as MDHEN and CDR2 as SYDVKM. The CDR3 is CASSSAGTGWNNQPQHF. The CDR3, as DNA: TGTGCCAGCAGTTCAGCCGGGACAGGCTGGAACAATCAGCCCCAGCATTTT.

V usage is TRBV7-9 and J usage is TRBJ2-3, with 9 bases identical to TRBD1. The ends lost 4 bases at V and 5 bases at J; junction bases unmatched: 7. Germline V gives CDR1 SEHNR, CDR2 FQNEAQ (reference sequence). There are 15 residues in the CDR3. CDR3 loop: CASSWGQGDGDTQYF. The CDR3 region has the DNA TGTGCCAGCAGCTGGGGACAGGGAGACGGAGATACGCAGTATTTT.

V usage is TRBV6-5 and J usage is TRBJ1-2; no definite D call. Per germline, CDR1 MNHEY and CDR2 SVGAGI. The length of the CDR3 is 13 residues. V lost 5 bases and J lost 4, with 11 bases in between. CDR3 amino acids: CASSPGRSYGYTF. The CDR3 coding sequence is TGTGCCAGCAGTCCGGGGAGGTCCTATGGCTACACCTTC.

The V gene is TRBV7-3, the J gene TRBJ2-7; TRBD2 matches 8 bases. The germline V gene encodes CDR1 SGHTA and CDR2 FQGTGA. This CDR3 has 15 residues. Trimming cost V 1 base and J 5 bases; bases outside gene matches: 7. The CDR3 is CASSLRYSGRDEQYF. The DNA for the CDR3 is TGTGCCAGCAGCTTAAGGTACAGCGGGAGAGACGAGCAGTACTTC.

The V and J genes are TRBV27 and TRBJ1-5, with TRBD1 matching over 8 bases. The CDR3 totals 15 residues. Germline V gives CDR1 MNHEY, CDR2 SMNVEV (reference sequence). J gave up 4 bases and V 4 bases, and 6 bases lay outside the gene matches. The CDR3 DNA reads TGTGCCAGCAGTTCCCGCCGACAGGGGAATCAGCCCCAGCATTTT. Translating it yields CASSSRRQGNQPQHF.

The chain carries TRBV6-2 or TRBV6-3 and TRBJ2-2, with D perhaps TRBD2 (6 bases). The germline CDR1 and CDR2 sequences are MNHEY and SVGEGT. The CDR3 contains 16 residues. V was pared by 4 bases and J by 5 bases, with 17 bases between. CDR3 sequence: CASSSRVGGETGELFF. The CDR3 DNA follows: TGTGCCAGCAGTTCCCGAGTGGGAGGTGAAACCGGGGAGCTGTTTTTT.

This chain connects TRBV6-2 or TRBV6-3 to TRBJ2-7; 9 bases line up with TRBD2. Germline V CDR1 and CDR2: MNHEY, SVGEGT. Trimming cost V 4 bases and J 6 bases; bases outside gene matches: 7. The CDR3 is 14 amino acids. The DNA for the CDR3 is TGTGCCAGCAGTTTTGAGCGGGAGGTCGTCGAGCAGTACTTC. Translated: CASSFEREVVEQYF.

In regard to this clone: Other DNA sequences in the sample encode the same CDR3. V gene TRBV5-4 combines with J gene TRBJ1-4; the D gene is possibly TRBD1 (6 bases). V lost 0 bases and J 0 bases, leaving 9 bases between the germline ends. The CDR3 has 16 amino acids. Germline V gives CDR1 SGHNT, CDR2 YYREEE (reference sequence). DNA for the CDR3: TGTGCCAGCAGCTTGGACAGGGCAACAACTAATGAAAAACTGTTTTTT. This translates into CASSLDRATTNEKLFF.

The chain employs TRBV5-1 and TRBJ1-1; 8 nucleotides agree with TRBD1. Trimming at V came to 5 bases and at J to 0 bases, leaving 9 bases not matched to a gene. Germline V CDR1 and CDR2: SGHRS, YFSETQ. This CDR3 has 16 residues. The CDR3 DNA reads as TGCGCCAGCAGGGCAGGGGGCTTTGTGTTGAACACTGAAGCTTTCTTT. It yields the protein CASRAGGFVLNTEAFF.

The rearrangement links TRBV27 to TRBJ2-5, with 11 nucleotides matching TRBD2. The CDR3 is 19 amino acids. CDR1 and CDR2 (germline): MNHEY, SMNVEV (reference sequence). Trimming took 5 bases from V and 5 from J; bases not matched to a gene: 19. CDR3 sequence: CASSPRPRLTSGEGETQYF. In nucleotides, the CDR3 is TGTGCCAGCAGTCCTCGTCCGAGACTGACTAGCGGGGAGGGGGAGACCCAGTACTTC.

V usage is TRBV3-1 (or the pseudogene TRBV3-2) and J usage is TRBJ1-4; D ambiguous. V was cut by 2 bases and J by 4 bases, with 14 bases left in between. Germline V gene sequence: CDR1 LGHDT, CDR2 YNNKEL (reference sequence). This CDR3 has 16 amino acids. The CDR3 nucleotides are TGTGCCAGCAGCCAACCACTGGCAGGCTTTAATGAAAAACTGTTTTTT. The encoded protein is CASSQPLAGFNEKLFF.

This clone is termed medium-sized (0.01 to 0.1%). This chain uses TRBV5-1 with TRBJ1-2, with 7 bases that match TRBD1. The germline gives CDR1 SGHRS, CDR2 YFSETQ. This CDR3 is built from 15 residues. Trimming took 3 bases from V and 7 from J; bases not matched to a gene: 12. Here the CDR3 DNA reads TGCGCCAGCAGCTACGAAAGACAGGGAGTAAGTGGCTACACCTTC. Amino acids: CASSYERQGVSGYTF.

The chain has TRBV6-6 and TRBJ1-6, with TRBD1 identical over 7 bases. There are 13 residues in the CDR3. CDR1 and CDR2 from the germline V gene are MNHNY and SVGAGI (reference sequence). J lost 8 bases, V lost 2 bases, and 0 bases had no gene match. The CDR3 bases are TGTGCCAGCAGTTACACAGGGGATTCACCCCTCCACTTT. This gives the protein CASSYTGDSPLHF.

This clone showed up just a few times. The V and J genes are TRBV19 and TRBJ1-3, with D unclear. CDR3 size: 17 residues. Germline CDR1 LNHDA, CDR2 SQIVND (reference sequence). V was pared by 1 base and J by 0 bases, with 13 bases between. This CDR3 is CASSIGSGRYSGNTIYF. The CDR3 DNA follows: TGTGCCAGTAGTATAGGAAGTGGCAGGTACTCTGGAAACACCATATATTTT.

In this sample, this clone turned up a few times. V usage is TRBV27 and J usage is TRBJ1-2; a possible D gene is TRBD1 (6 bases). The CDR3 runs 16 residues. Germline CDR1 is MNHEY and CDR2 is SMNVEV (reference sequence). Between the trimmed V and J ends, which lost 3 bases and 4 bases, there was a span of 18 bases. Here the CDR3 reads CASSFIGQKETYGYTF. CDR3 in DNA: TGTGCCAGCAGTTTCATAGGACAGAAAGAAACCTATGGCTACACCTTC.